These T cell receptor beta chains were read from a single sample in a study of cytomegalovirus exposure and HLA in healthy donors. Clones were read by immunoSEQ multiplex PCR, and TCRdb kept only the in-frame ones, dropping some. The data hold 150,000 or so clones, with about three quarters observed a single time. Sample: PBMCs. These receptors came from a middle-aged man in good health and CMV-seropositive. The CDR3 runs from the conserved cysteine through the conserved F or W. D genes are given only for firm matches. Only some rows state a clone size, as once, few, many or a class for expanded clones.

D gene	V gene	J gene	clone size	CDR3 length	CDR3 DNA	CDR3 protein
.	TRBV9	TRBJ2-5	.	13	TGTGCCAGCAGCGTTGGGCCGGGGGTGACCCAGTACTTC	CASSVGPGVTQYF
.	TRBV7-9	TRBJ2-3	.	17	TGTGCCAGCAGCTTAACTTCGGGGGAAGGGGACACAGATACGCAGTATTTT	CASSLTSGEGDTDTQYF
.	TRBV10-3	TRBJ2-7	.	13	TGTGCCATCAGTGATGTGGGGGCTGACGAGCAGTACTTC	CAISDVGADEQYF
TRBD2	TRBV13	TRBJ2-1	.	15	TGTGCCAGCAGCGCTAGACTAGCGGCAATCGATGAGCAGTTCTTC	CASSARLAAIDEQFF
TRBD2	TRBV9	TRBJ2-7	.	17	TGTGCCAGCAGCGTAGGATTAGGGGCGGGAGGGGGCGACGAGCAGTACTTC	CASSVGLGAGGGDEQYF
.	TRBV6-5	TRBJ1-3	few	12	TGTGCCACCCGTCCAGGGGGAAACACCATATATTTT	CATRPGGNTIYF
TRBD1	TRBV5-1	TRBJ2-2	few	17	TGCGCCAGCAGCTTGGGCACAGGGGGCTACAACACCGGGGAGCTGTTTTTT	CASSLGTGGYNTGELFF
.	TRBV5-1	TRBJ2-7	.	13	TGCGCCAGCAGCTTGGCTGGGGGACACGAGCAGTACTTC	CASSLAGGHEQYF
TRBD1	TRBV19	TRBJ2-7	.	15	TGTGCCAGTAGCCAGGGGGTAGGGGTAGCATCCGAGCAGTACTTC	CASSQGVGVASEQYF
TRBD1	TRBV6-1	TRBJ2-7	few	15	TGTGCCAGCAGTGGACAAACAGGGGGCTCTCCCGAGCAGTACTTC	CASSGQTGGSPEQYF
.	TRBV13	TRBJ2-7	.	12	TGTGCCAGCAGCTTAGGCCCCAACGAGCAGTACTTC	CASSLGPNEQYF
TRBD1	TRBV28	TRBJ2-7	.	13	TGTGCCAGCAGGCTCCCGACAGGGTACGAGCAGTACTTC	CASRLPTGYEQYF
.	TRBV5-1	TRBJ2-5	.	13	TGCGCCAGCAGCCCCGAGTCCCAAGAGACCCAGTACTTC	CASSPESQETQYF
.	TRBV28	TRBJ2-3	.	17	TGTGCCAGCAGTTTGTTAGGAGCCGGCGGGAGCACAGATACGCAGTATTTT	CASSLLGAGGSTDTQYF
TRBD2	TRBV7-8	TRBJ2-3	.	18	TGTGCCAGCAGGAACGGGGTAGCGGGTTCGGTTAGCACAGATACGCAGTATTTT	CASRNGVAGSVSTDTQYF
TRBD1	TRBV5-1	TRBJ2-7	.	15	TGCGCCAGCAGCCCCGGGACAGCCCAACGCTACGAGCAGTACTTC	CASSPGTAQRYEQYF
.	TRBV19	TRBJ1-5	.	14	TGTGCCAGTAGTAAGGGAGAAGATAATCAGCCCCAGCATTTT	CASSKGEDNQPQHF
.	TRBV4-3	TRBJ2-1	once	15	TGCGCCAGCAGCCAAGGTGGGGCGTTTCCCAATGAGCAGTTCTTC	CASSQGGAFPNEQFF
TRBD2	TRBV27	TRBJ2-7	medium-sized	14	TGTGCCAGCAGTTTTGGAGCGGGGGGCTACGAGCAGTACTTC	CASSFGAGGYEQYF
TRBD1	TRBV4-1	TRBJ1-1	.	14	TGCGCCAGCAGCCACCCAGACAGGGGCGAAGCCGCTTTCTTT	CASSHPDRGEAAFF
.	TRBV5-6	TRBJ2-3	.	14	TGTGCCAGCAGCTTGGAGGGCGGGCCGGGTACGCAGTATTTT	CASSLEGGPGTQYF
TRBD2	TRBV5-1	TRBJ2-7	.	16	TGCGCCAGCAGCTTGGGCGGGAGCCAGGTCCCCTACGAGCAGTACTTC	CASSLGGSQVPYEQYF
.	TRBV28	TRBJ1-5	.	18	TGTGCCAGCAGTTGGTCCCCGACTCACCCTTATAGCAATCAGCCCCAGCATTTT	CASSWSPTHPYSNQPQHF
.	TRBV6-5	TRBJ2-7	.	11	TGTGCCAGCAGTTACGGAGGCCAGCAGTACTTC	CASSYGGQQYF
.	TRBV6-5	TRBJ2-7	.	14	TGTGCCAGCAGTTACTCGAGGACTCCCTACGAGCAGTACTTC	CASSYSRTPYEQYF
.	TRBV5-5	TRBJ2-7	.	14	TGTGCCAGCAGCTGGCTCGGCGGGACCTACGAGCAGTACTTC	CASSWLGGTYEQYF
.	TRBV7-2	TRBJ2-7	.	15	TGTGCCAGCAGCCGGGGCTCGGGAGCCTCCTACGAGCAGTACTTC	CASSRGSGASYEQYF
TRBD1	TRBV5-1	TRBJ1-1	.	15	TGCGCCAGCAGCAATGCAGACAGGGCTTCCACTGAAGCTTTCTTT	CASSNADRASTEAFF
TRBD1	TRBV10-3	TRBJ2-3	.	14	TGTGCCATCAGTAGGACAGGGATCACAGATACGCAGTATTTT	CAISRTGITDTQYF
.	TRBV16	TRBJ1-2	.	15	TGTGCCAGCAGCCAATCGCCGACAGCTAACTATGGCTACACCTTC	CASSQSPTANYGYTF
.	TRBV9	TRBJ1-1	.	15	TGTGCCAGCAGCGTAGGGCCAGGAAAGTACACTGAAGCTTTCTTT	CASSVGPGKYTEAFF
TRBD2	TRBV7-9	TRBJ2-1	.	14	TGTGCCAGTTTACTAGCGGGAGGGCCCTATGAGCAGTTCTTC	CASLLAGGPYEQFF
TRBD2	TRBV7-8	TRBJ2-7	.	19	TGTGCCAGCAGCTTATACCCTCTATTTCTAGCGGGAGCCCCCTACGAGCAGTACTTC	CASSLYPLFLAGAPYEQYF
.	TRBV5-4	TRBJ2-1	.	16	.	CASSLVGRGNSGRPFF
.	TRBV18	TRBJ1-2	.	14	TGTGCCAGCTCGCCCCCCGGGTCTAACTATGGCTACACCTTC	CASSPPGSNYGYTF
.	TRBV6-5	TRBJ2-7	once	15	TGTGCCAGCAGTTTGGATAGCGGCACCTCCTACGAGCAGTACTTC	CASSLDSGTSYEQYF
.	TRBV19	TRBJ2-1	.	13	TGTGCCAGTAGTTTGCGGGATAGGAATGAGCAGTTCTTC	CASSLRDRNEQFF
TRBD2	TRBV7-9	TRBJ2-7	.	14	TGTGCCAGCAGCCCCCGGACTAGCACGGACGAGCAGTACTTC	CASSPRTSTDEQYF
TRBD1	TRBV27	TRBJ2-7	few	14	TGTGCCAGCAGTTTCGGGACAGGGGCCTACGAGCAGTACTTC	CASSFGTGAYEQYF
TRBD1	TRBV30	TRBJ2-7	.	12	TGTGCCTGGGGGGACAGGCCCTACGAGCAGTACTTC	CAWGDRPYEQYF
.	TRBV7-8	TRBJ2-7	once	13	TGTGCCAGCAGCTTAGACGCCGCGTCCGAGCAGTACTTC	CASSLDAASEQYF
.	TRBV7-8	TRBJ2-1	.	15	TGTGCCAGCAGCGATCACCCGGACAGTTACAATGAGCAGTTCTTC	CASSDHPDSYNEQFF
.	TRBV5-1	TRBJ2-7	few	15	TGCGCCAGCAGTTTTCAGGGCCAATCCCTCTACGAGCAGTACTTC	CASSFQGQSLYEQYF
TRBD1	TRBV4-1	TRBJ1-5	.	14	TGCGCCAGCAGCCAAGGACAGGGGGATCAGCCCCAGCATTTT	CASSQGQGDQPQHF
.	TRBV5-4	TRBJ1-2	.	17	TGTGCCAGCAGCTTATACAGGACAGACACCACTATAAAGGGCTACACCTTC	CASSLYRTDTTIKGYTF
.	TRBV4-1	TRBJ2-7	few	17	TGCGCCAGCAGCCTCATGACGAGTACAGGGATCCCCCACGAGCAGTACTTC	CASSLMTSTGIPHEQYF
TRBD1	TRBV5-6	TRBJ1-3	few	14	TGTGCCAGCAGCTTACAGGGGGACGGAAACACCATATATTTT	CASSLQGDGNTIYF
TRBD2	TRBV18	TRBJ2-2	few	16	TGTGCCAGCTCACCTAGGACTAGCGGGACCACCGGGGAGCTGTTTTTT	CASSPRTSGTTGELFF
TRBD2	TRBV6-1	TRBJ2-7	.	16	TGTGCCAGCAGTGATTCCGGGACTATCCGCTCCTACGAGCAGTACTTC	CASSDSGTIRSYEQYF
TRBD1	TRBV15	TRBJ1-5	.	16	TGTGCCACCAGCAGAGATCACATGGACAGGGACCAGCCCCAGCATTTT	CATSRDHMDRDQPQHF
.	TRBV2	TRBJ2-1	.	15	TGTGCCAGCGCGTTCGCCAGGGGAGGGGACAATGAGCAGTTCTTC	CASAFARGGDNEQFF
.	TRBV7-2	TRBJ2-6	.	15	TGTGCCAGCAGCCAACAGGGTTCTGGGGCCAACGTCCTGACTTTC	CASSQQGSGANVLTF
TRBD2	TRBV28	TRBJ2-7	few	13	TGTGCCATTAAGCGGGATGATTACTACGAGCAGTACTTC	CAIKRDDYYEQYF
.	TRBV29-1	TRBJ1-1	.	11	TGCAGCGTTGTCCGGAACACTGAAGCTTTCTTT	CSVVRNTEAFF
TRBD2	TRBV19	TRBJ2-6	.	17	TGTGCCAGCCTTAAGCGGGGGGGAGGCTCTGGGGCCAACGTCCTGACTTTC	CASLKRGGGSGANVLTF
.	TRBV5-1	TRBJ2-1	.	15	TGCGCCAGCAGCTACACAGGGTCGGCGGACAATGAGCAGTTCTTC	CASSYTGSADNEQFF